This T cell receptor (beta chain) was observed in a study of Ad26.COV2.S vaccination and SARS-CoV-2 variants. Study-wide context: COV1001, an Ad26.COV2.S trial, supplied this vaccine-arm donor. The study gave Ad26.COV2.S intramuscularly, once or twice 56 days apart. Study-level findings and limits: Non-spike TCR breadth showed similarity between vaccine and placebo recipients.

The method was immunoSEQ multiplex PCR; TCRdb's version includes in-frame clones alone and lacks a portion of them. The data contain roughly 700,000 clones, around 89% of them singletons. This CDR3 region has 18 residues. V lost 3 bases to trimming and J lost 2 bases, with 17 bases between them. CDR1 is SEHNR and CDR2 is FQNEAQ in the germline V gene (reference sequence). As to treatment: roughly 18 received Ad26.COV2.S at low or high dose, single or two shots; about 5 received placebo; per-sample allocation not given. Following the first vaccine or placebo injection, samples were taken on day 63. Comment on this clone: Its antigen is not identified.

This specimen was peripheral blood, taken in a trial of Ad26.COV2.S vaccine versus placebo. This receptor was taken from a person aged 18-65 years who received the Ad26.COV2.S COVID-19 vaccine or a placebo. V is TRBV7-9 and J is TRBJ2-6; the D gene could be TRBD1 or TRBD2 (5 bases each). The DNA for the CDR3 is TGTGCCAGCAGCTTTTTTGGGACCTTACCCCCTGGGGCCAACGTCCTGACTTTC. Its protein product is CASSFFGTLPPGANVLTF. The full variable domain, in which reference TRBV7-9 and TRBJ2-6 provide the parts outside the CDR3, is DTGVSQNPRHKITKRGQNVTFRCDPISEHNRLYWYRQTLGQGPEFLTYFQNEAQLEKSRLLSDRFSAERPKGSFSTLEIQRTEQGDSAMYLCASSFFGTLPPGANVLTFGAGSRLTVL.